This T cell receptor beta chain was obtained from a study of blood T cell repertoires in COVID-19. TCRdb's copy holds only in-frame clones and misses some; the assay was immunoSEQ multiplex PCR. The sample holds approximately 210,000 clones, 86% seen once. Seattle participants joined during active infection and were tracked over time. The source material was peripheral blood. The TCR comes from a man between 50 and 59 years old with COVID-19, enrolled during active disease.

The CDR3 spells CAWSVARSSIGELFF. CDR3 nucleotides: TGTGCCTGGAGTGTAGCCCGCTCTAGCATCGGGGAGCTGTTTTTT. This rearrangement joins TRBV30 to TRBJ2-2, with a possible D match to TRBD2 (5 bases). This CDR3 is built from 15 residues. CDR1 GTSNPN and CDR2 SVGIG come from the germline V gene (reference sequence). Trimming stripped 0 bases from V and 7 bases from J, with 15 bases between.